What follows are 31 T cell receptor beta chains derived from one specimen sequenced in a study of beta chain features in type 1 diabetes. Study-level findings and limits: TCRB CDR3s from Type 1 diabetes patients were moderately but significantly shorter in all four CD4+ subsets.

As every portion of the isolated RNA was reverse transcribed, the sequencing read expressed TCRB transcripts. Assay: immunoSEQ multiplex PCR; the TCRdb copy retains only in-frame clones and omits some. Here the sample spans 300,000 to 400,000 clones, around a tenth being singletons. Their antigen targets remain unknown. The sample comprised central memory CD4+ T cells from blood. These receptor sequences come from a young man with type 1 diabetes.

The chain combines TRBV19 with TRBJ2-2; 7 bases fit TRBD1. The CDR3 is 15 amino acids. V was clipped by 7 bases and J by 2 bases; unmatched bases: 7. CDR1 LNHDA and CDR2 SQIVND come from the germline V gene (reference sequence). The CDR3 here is CASTMQGVNTGELFF. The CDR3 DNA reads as TGTGCCAGTACCATGCAGGGGGTAAACACCGGGGAGCTGTTTTTT.

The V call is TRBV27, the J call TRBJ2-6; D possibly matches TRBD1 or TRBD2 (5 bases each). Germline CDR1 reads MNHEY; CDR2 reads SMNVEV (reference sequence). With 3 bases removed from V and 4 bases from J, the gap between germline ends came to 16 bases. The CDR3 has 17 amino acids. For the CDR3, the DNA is TGTGCCAGCAGTTTGGGGCAGGGAGTGAGGGGGGCCAACGTCCTGACTTTC. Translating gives CASSLGQGVRGANVLTF.

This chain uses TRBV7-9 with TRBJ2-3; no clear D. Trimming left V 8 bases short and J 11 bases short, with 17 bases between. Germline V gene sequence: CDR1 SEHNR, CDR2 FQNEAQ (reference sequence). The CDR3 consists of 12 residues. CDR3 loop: CASEKKAAMQYF. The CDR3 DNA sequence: TGTGCCAGCGAGAAAAAGGCGGCCATGCAGTATTTT.

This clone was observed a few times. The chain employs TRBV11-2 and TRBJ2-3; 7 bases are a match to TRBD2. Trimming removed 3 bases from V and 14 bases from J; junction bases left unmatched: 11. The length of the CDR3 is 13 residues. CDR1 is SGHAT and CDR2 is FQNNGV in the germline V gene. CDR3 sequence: CASSFQGEGTPYF. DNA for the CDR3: TGTGCCAGCAGCTTTCAAGGGGAGGGAACCCCGTATTTT.

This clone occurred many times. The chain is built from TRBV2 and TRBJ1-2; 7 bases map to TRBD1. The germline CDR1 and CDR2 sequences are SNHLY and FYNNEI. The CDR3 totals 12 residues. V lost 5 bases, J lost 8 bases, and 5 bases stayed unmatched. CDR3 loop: CASSTTGDGYTF. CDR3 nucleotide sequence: TGTGCCAGCAGTACCACAGGGGACGGCTACACCTTC.

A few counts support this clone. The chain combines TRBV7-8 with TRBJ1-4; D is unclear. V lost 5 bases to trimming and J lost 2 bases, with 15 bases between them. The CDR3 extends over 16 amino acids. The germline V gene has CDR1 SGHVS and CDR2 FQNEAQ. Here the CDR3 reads CASSGSRMATNEKLFF. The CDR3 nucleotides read TGTGCCAGCAGCGGGAGTAGGATGGCGACTAATGAAAAACTGTTTTTT.

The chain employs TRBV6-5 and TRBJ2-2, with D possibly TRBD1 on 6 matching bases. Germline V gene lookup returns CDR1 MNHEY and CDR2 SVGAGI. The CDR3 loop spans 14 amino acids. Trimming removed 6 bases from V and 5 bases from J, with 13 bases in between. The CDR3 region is CASRSRGWTGELFF. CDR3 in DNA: TGTGCCAGCAGGTCGAGGGGGTGGACCGGGGAGCTGTTTTTT.

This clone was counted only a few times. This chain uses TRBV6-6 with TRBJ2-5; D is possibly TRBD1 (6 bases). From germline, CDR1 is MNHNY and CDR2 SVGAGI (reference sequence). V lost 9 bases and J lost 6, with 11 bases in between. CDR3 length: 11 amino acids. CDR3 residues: CASRQDQTQYF. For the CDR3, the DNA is TGTGCCAGTCGACAGGACCAGACCCAGTACTTC.

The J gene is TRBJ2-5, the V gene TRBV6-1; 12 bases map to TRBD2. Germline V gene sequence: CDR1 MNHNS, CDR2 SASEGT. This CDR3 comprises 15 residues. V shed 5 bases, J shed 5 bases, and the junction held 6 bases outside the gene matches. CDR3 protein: CASSMTSGSLETQYF. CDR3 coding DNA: TGTGCCAGCAGTATGACTAGCGGGAGTCTGGAGACCCAGTACTTC.

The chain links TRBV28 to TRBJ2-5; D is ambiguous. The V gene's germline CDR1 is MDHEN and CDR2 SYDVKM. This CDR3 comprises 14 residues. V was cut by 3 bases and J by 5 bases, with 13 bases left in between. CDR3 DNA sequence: TGTGCCAGCAGTTTGGGCCGTGGAGTCGAGACCCAGTACTTC. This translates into CASSLGRGVETQYF.

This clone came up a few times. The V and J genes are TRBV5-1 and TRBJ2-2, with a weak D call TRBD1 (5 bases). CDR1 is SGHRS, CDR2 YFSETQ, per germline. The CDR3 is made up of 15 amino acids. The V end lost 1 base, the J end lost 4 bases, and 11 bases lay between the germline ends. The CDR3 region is CASSLQGMATGELFF. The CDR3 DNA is TGCGCCAGCAGCTTGCAGGGAATGGCCACCGGGGAGCTGTTTTTT.

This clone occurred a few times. CDR3 sequence reads: CASSFGGGDQPQHF. The CDR3 DNA reads TGTGCCAGCAGTTTCGGGGGAGGCGATCAGCCCCAGCATTTT. This chain uses TRBV27 with TRBJ1-5, with D maybe TRBD1 (5 bases). Germline V gene data show CDR1 as MNHEY and CDR2 as SMNVEV (reference sequence). The length of the CDR3 is 14 residues. Trimming removed 3 bases from V and 5 bases from J, with 11 bases in between.

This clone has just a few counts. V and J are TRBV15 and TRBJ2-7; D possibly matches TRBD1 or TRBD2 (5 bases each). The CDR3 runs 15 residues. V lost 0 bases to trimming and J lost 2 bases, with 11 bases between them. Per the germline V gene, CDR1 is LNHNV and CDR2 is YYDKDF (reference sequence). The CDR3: CATSRDRQGPYEQYF. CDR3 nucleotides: TGTGCCACCAGCAGAGATCGGCAGGGACCCTACGAGCAGTACTTC.

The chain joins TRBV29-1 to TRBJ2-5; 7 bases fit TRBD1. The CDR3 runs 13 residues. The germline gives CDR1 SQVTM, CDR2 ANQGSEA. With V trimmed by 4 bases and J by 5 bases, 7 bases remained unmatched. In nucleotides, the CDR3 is TGCAGCGTTGCAAGGGGGCTAATGGAGACCCAGTACTTC. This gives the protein CSVARGLMETQYF.

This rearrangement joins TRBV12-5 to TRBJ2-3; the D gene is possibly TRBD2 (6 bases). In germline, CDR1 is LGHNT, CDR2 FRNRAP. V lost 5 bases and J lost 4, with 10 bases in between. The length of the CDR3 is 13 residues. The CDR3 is CASGRSGADTQYF. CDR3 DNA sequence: TGTGCTAGTGGTAGGTCGGGAGCAGATACGCAGTATTTT.

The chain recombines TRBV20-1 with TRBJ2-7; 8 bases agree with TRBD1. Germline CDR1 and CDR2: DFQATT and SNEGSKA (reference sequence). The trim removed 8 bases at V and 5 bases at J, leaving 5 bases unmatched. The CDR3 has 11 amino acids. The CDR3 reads CSIRGLNEQYF. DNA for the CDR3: TGCAGTATCAGGGGGCTTAACGAGCAGTACTTC.

CDR3 in DNA: TGTGCCAGCAGCTTAGTAGCGGGACGTAGCGAGCAGTACTTC. Its translation is CASSLVAGRSEQYF. The chain recombines TRBV7-9 with TRBJ2-7; 8 bases align to TRBD2. Germline loops: CDR1 SEHNR, CDR2 FQNEAQ (reference sequence). CDR3 length: 14 amino acids. V gave up 1 base and J gave up 6 bases; unmatched junction bases: 5. Full variable domain (remainder filled in from reference TRBV7-9 and TRBJ2-7): DTGVSQNPRHKITKRGQNVTFRCDPISEHNRLYWYRQTLGQGPEFLTYFQNEAQLEKSRLLSDRFSAERPKGSFSTLEIQRTEQGDSAMYLCASSLVAGRSEQYFGPGTRLTVT.

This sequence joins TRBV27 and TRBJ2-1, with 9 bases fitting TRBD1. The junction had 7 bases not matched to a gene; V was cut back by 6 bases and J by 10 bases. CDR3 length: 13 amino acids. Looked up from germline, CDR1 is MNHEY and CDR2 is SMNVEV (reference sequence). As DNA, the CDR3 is TGTGCCAGCAGGGTTACAGGGGGCCTAGAGCAGTTCTTC. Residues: CASRVTGGLEQFF.

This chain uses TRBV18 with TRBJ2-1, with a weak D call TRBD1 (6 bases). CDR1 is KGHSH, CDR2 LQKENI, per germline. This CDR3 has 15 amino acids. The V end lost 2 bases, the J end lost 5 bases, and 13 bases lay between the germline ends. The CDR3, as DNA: TGTGCCAGCTCACCAACAACAGGGTGGGACAATGAGCAGTTCTTC. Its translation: CASSPTTGWDNEQFF.

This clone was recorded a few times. The CDR3 spells CASSLARNTEAFF. The CDR3 region has the DNA TGTGCCAGCAGCTTGGCCAGGAACACTGAAGCTTTCTTT. The J gene is TRBJ1-1, the V gene TRBV5-6; D gene unclear. The CDR3 has 13 residues. Trimming stripped 0 bases from V and 1 base from J, with 4 bases between. Germline CDR1 SGHDT, CDR2 YYEEEE.

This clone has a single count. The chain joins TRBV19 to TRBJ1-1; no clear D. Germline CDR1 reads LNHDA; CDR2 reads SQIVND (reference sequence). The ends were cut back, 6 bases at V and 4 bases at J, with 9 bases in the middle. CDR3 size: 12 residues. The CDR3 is CASRSVGTEAFF. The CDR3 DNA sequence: TGTGCCAGTAGGAGCGTTGGCACTGAAGCTTTCTTT.

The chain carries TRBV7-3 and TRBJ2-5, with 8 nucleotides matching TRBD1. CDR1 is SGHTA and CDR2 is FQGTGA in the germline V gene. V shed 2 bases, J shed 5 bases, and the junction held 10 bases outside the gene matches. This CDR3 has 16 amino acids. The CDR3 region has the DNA TGTGCCAGCAGCTTAGCGGCGTCAGGGGGCTTGGAGACCCAGTACTTC. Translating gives CASSLAASGGLETQYF.

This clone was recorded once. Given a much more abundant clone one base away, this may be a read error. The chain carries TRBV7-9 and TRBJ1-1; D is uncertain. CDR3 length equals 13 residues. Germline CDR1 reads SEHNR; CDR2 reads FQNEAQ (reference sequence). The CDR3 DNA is TGTGCCAGCAGCTTATCCTCCCTAGCTGAAGCTTCCTTT. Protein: CASSLSSLAEASF.

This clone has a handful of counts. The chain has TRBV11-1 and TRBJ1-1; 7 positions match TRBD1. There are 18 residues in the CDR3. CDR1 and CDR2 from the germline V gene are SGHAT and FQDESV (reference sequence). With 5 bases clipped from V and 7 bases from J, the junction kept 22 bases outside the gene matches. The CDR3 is CASSRTTWDSMATIEAFF. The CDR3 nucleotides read TGTGCCAGCAGCCGAACAACTTGGGACAGTATGGCTACGATTGAAGCTTTCTTT.

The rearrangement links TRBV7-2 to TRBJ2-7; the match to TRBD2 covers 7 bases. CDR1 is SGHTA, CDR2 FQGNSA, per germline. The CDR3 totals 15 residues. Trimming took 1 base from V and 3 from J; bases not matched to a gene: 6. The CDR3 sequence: CASSLGGGRFYEQYF. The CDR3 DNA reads TGTGCCAGCAGCTTAGGTGGCGGGAGATTCTACGAGCAGTACTTC. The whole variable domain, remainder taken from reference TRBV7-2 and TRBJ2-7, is GAGVSQSPSNKVTEKGKDVELRCDPISGHTALYWYRQSLGQGLEFLIYFQGNSAPDKSGLPSDRFSAERTGGSVSTLTIQRTQQEDSAVYLCASSLGGGRFYEQYFGPGTRLTVT.

The DNA for the CDR3 is TGTGCCAGCTCACCACAACAGGGAGGAAACACCGGGGAGCTGTTTTTT. It is translated as CASSPQQGGNTGELFF. The J gene is TRBJ2-2, the V gene TRBV18, with D perhaps matching TRBD1 or TRBD2 (6 bases each). Germline lookup yields CDR1 KGHSH and CDR2 LQKENI. The germline V and J ends were trimmed by 1 base and 2 bases, with 11 bases remaining between them. This CDR3 region has 16 residues.

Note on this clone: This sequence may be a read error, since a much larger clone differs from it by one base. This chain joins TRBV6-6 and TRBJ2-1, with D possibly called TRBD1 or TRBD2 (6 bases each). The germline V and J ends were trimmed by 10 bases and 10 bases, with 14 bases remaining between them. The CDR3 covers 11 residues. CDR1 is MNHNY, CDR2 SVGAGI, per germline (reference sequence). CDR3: CANGVGGEQFF. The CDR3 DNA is TGTGCCAACGGGGTCGGGGGCGAGCAGTTCTTC.

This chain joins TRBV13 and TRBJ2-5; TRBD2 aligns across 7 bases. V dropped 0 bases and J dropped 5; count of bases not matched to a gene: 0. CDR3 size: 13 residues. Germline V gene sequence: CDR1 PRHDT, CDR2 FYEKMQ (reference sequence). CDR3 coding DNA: TGTGCCAGCAGCTTAGGCGGGGGGGAGACCCAGTACTTC. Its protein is CASSLGGGETQYF.

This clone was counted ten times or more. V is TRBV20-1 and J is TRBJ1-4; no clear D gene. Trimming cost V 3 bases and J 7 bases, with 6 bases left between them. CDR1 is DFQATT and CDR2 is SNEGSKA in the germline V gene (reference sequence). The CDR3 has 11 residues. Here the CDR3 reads CSARLVEKLFF. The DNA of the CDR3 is TGCAGTGCTAGGTTGGTTGAAAAACTGTTTTTT.

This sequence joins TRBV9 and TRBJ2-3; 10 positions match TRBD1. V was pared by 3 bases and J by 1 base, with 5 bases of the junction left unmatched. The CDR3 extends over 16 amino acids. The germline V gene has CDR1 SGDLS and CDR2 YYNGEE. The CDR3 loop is CASSATGTGGTDTQYF. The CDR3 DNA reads TGTGCCAGCAGCGCAACCGGGACAGGGGGCACAGATACGCAGTATTTT.

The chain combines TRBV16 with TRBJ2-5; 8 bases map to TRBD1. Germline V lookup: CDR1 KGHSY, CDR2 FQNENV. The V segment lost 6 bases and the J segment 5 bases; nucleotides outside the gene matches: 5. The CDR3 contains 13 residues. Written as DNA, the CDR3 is TGTGCCAGCAGACTTCAGGGGGCTGAGACCCAGTACTTC. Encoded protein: CASRLQGAETQYF.